The 9 T cell receptor beta chains below come from one sample, sequenced in a study of PD-L1 blockade in urothelial cancer (dated 2017 in TCRdb). Libraries were built with the immunoSEQ multiplex PCR assay. TCRdb took over this immuneACCESS table, retaining in-frame rearrangements with V and J assigned. Such tables are incomplete; in checked studies, under half of the missing clones stem from an unresolved V gene, and the remainder is unexplained. This sample holds tens of thousands of clones; 82% were observed only once. 3.2% of the sample is taken by the ten largest. Sample: PBMCs, taken around atezolizumab (anti-PD-L1) treatment. These receptors all stem from a man aged 65 to 79 with urothelial cancer.

Remarks on this clone: This sample includes further DNA sequences coding for the same CDR3. The V call is TRBV4-3, the J call TRBJ2-2, with unresolved D. Trimming removed 0 bases from V and 1 base from J, with 3 bases in between. Germline V CDR1 and CDR2: LGHNA, YSLEER. The CDR3 is made up of 14 amino acids. The CDR3 here is CASSQDRNTGELFF. The CDR3 DNA follows: TGCGCCAGCAGCCAAGACAGGAACACCGGGGAGCTGTTTTTT.

This clone was picked up a small number of times. The CDR3 sequence is CASSERDTSLNQPQHF. In DNA form, the CDR3 reads TGTGCCAGCAGCGAGAGGGACACCAGCCTCAATCAGCCCCAGCATTTT. The chain is built from TRBV7-8 and TRBJ1-5; maybe TRBD1 (6 bases). From germline, CDR1 is SGHVS and CDR2 FQNEAQ. The CDR3 totals 16 residues. With 5 bases removed from V and 3 bases from J, the gap between germline ends came to 17 bases.

The rearrangement joins TRBV6-4 to TRBJ2-7, with 12 nucleotides matching TRBD2. The CDR3 covers 15 residues. V lost 2 bases, J lost 9 bases, and 8 bases stayed unmatched. Looked up from germline, CDR1 is MRHNA and CDR2 is SNTAGT. The CDR3 bases are TGTGCCAGCAGTGACCCTAGCGGGGGGGCCGTCTGGCAGTACTTC. This encodes CASSDPSGGAVWQYF.

V and J are TRBV18 and TRBJ2-7, with a tentative D call TRBD1 (5 bases). Trimming stripped 4 bases from V and 4 bases from J, with 8 bases between. The length of the CDR3 is 12 residues. From germline, CDR1 is KGHSH and CDR2 LQKENI. CDR3 coding DNA: TGTGCCAGCTCACGTCAGGGTTACGAGCAGTACTTC. Translated, it gives CASSRQGYEQYF.

CDR3 in amino acids: CASSLRTGNGYTF. CDR3 nucleotides: TGCGCCAGCAGCTTGAGGACCGGGAATGGCTACACCTTC. The chain joins TRBV5-1 to TRBJ1-2, with D unresolved. V lost 1 base and J 6 bases, leaving 10 bases between the germline ends. This CDR3 spans 13 amino acids. CDR1 and CDR2 from the germline V gene are SGHRS and YFSETQ.

This clone was observed a single time. The CDR3 region has the DNA TGTGCCAGCAGCTTGGGCAACTACTATGGCTACACCTTC. Amino acid sequence: CASSLGNYYGYTF. This sequence joins TRBV11-2 and TRBJ1-2; D is ambiguous. Germline V gives CDR1 SGHAT, CDR2 FQNNGV. Trimming removed 3 bases at V and 3 bases at J, with 8 bases between. The CDR3 is 13 amino acids.

The chain carries TRBV5-6 and TRBJ2-7; D call uncertain. The CDR3 runs to 13 residues. Germline loops: CDR1 SGHDT, CDR2 YYEEEE. The V and J ends lost 7 bases and 2 bases respectively, with 13 bases between them. The CDR3 DNA follows: TGTGCCAGCCGTCGAGGATTTACCTACGAGCAGTACTTC. It codes for CASRRGFTYEQYF.

This clone was counted once. This chain connects TRBV19 to TRBJ1-2, with unresolved D. Looked up from germline, CDR1 is LNHDA and CDR2 is SQIVND (reference sequence). V lost 5 bases, J lost 5 bases, and 6 bases lay in between. The CDR3 covers 11 residues. The CDR3 region has the DNA TGTGCCAGTAGTGTCAAATATGGCTACACCTTC. Its protein is CASSVKYGYTF. The complete variable domain, with remaining parts taken from reference TRBV19 and TRBJ1-2, reads DGGITQSPKYLFRKEGQNVTLSCEQNLNHDAMYWYRQDPGQGLRLIYYSQIVNDFQKGDIAEGYSVSREKKESFPLTVTSAQKNPTAFYLCASSVKYGYTFGSGTRLTVV.

As DNA, the CDR3 is TGCAGCGTTGTTCTAGCGGGAGTTTTAGATACGCAGTATTTT. Protein sequence: CSVVLAGVLDTQYF. This chain joins TRBV29-1 and TRBJ2-3; 10 bases fit TRBD2. The CDR3 length is 14 residues. Germline CDR1 SQVTM, CDR2 ANQGSEA. V gave up 4 bases and J gave up 5 bases; unmatched junction bases: 6.